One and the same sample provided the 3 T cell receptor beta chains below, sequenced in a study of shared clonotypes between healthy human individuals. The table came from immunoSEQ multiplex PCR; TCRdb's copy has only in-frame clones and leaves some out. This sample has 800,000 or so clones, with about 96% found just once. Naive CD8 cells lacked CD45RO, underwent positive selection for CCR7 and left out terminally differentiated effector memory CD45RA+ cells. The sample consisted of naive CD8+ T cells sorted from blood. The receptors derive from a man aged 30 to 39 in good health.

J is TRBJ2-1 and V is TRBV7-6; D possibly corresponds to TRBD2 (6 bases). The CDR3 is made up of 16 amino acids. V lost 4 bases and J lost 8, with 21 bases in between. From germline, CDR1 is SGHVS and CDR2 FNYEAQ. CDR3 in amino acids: CASSSSGEALDDEQFF. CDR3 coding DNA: TGTGCCAGCAGCTCAAGTGGGGAGGCCTTGGACGATGAGCAGTTCTTC.

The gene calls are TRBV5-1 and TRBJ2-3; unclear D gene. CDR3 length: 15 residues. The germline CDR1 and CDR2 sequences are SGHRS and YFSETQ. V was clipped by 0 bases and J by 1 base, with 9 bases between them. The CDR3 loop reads CASSLVGDRTDTQYF. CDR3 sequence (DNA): TGCGCCAGCAGCTTGGTAGGAGACCGCACAGATACGCAGTATTTT. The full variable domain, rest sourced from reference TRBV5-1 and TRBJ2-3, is KAGVTQTPRYLIKTRGQQVTLSCSPISGHRSVSWYQQTPGQGLQFLFEYFSETQRNKGNFPGRFSGRQFSNSRSEMNVSTLELGDSALYLCASSLVGDRTDTQYFGPGTRLTVL.

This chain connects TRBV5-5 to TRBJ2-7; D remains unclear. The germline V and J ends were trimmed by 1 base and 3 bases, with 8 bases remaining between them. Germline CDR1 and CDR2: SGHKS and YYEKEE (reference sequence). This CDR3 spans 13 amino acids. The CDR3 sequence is CASSLTPRYEQYF. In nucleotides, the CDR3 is TGTGCCAGCAGCTTGACACCCCGCTACGAGCAGTACTTC. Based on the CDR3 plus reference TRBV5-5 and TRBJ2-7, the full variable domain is DAGVTQSPTHLIKTRGQQVTLRCSPISGHKSVSWYQQVLGQGPQFIFQYYEKEERGRGNFPDRFSARQFPNYSSELNVNALLLGDSALYLCASSLTPRYEQYFGPGTRLTVT.